This TCR beta chain was captured by sequencing in a study of shared clonotypes between healthy human individuals. Overall study context: Per donor, three plates held CD4 naive cells, three held CD4 memory, two held CD8 naive and one held CD8 memory.

Clones were sequenced by immunoSEQ multiplex PCR, and TCRdb holds only the in-frame ones, with some missing. The data contain 1,400,000 or so clones, about 98.5% of them seen just once; the ten biggest clones take up roughly 0.36%. CD45RA-negative memory and CD45RA+ naive subsets were split from the CD4+ cells. Germline V gene lookup returns CDR1 SQVTM and CDR2 ANQGSEA. Trimming stripped 7 bases from V and 3 bases from J, with 13 bases between. The CDR3 contains 13 residues. This clone was seen once. The chain has TRBV29-1 and TRBJ2-1; a weak D match, TRBD1 (6 bases). Sample: naive CD4+ T cells sorted from blood. Subset denoted: CD45RA+ positively selected. This sequence originates from a man younger than 45 in good health. This CDR3 is CSDTEGDYNEQFF. In nucleotides, the CDR3 is TGCAGCGACACCGAGGGGGACTACAATGAGCAGTTCTTC.